The T cell receptor beta chain described here comes from a study of blood T cell repertoires in COVID-19 (dated by TCRdb to 2020 to 2021). For the study in its entirety: Samples from collaborators originated in the United States, Italy and Spain and spanned both the acute and convalescent phases of COVID-19. The prospective study material was composed of cDNA or gDNA derived from T cells, B-cell-depleted T cells, or PBMCs. The dataset comprised deeply sampled blood TCRbeta repertoires from subjects exposed to, actively infected with, or recovered from COVID-19. A freely available public database, intended as a resource for researchers studying the immune response to SARS-CoV-2, is where the repertoires were released. Samples came from the ongoing ImmuneRACE study (first 160 participants) plus 1,254 subjects from 6 global collaborators. Nearly every sample came with metadata listing a de-identified subject ID, COVID-19 status, age in years and sex. Where available, HLA class I and class II types were obtained from metadata supplied by the sample provider rather than from assay-based typing. Study-wide findings and limitations: Clinical and demographic metadata were provided uncurated, with the amount varying by source and participant.

About this clone itself: Its antigen is still unknown. Base qualities were left out, and no much larger clone turns up one base away.

TCRbeta CDR3 regions were amplified from genomic DNA using the immunoSEQ Assay, a bias-controlled multiplex PCR. Processing in the source paper ran as follows. The number of nucleated cells in each sample was estimated from the amplification of reference gene primers within the assay. Sequence reads were collapsed and filtered to measure the absolute abundance of every unique TCRbeta CDR3 rearrangement. For each sample, productive Simpson clonality was calculated as the square root of Simpson's diversity index over productive rearrangements. In TCRdb, the immuneACCESS table is reduced to in-frame sequences with V and J assigned. These tables do not hold every clone; where another copy was compared, an unresolved V gene accounts for under half, and the others remain unexplained. V, J and clone size reflect that table, while D and trimming were determined from the DNA. The sample includes 200,000 to 300,000 clones, with roughly 86% observed a single time. Of the sample, approximately 9.8% is held by the ten largest clones.

The CDR3 runs 17 residues from the cysteine to the phenylalanine. Only the CDR3 DNA stays, 51 bases, in frame from base 1. CDR1 is given as SGHVS and CDR2 as FQNEAQ, both from the germline V gene. Trimming costs V 5 bases and J 5 bases, and their ends lie 24 bases apart. A second Seattle source provided samples from volunteer blood donors who had recovered from COVID-19. Whole blood was collected in K2EDTA tubes by collaborating institutions according to the institutions' own protocols. Collaborator samples were shipped for TCRbeta analysis as frozen whole blood, isolated PBMCs, or DNA extracted from either sample type.

Specimen: peripheral blood. The chain was built from TRBV7-8 and TRBJ1-1, and possibly TRBD1, on 6 matching bases. The TCR sequence derives from a middle-aged man who had recovered from COVID-19. The nucleotides read TGTGCCAGCAGCCTCAGGGGCGGGTCATACGTTATAACTGAAGCTTTCTTT. Protein translation: CASSLRGGSYVITEAFF.